This T cell receptor (beta chain) was sequenced for a study of T cells in Graves' hyperthyroidism and ophthalmopathy. In germline, CDR1 is DFQATT, CDR2 SNEGSKA (reference sequence). With 7 bases clipped from V and 4 bases from J, the junction kept 6 bases outside the gene matches. CDR3 size: 14 residues. RNA transcripts yielded amplified TCR beta CDR3 regions. A set of HTBI primers served as the primers for a first-round RT-PCR of the TCR CDR3. TCRdb reprocessed the multiplex PCR reads via MiXCR and lists one record per CDR3 protein. The sample carries about 410,000 distinct CDR3 sequences, around 15% recorded once.

This clonotype was obtained from a man aged 18 to 29 with Graves' ophthalmopathy. The sample was blood. V gene TRBV20-1 combines with J gene TRBJ2-6, with 8 bases matching TRBD1. The CDR3 protein is CSVPTGAGANVLTF. In DNA, the CDR3 is TGCAGTGTTCCGACAGGGGCAGGGGCCAACGTCCTGACTTTC.